This T cell receptor beta chain was profiled in a study of T cells in Graves' hyperthyroidism and ophthalmopathy. Study information: At initial diagnosis, before any treatment had begun, peripheral blood was obtained. Findings of the study overall: Clonotypes that were expanded in thyroid above 0.001 mostly appeared in blood too. Ophthalmopathy got predicted by the model a median 6.5 months before its onset.

It was RNA transcripts that yielded the amplified TCR beta CDR3 regions. The HTBI primer set was used in a first-round RT-PCR of the TCR CDR3. TCRdb re-called the multiplex PCR reads with MiXCR, one entry per CDR3 protein. The profile shows a few hundred thousand distinct CDR3 sequences, roughly a fifth of them singletons. This clonotype was counted only a few times. Its antigen remains unknown. A much more abundant neighbour one base away suggests this may be a read error. Looked up from germline, CDR1 is MDHEN and CDR2 is SYDVKM. V was pared by 7 bases and J by 7 bases, with 14 bases between. The length of the CDR3 is 14 residues.

The sequence came from a man aged 50 or older with Graves' ophthalmopathy. The chain carries TRBV28 and TRBJ1-6; D unclear. Material: blood. The CDR3 is CASNSSLGNSPLHF. The DNA of the CDR3 is TGTGCCAGCAATTCCTCACTCGGGAATTCACCCCTCCACTTT. The variable domain in full, with the rest retrieved from reference TRBV28 and TRBJ1-6, is DVKVTQSSRYLVKRTGEKVFLECVQDMDHENMFWYRQDPGLGLRLIYFSYDVKMKEKGDIPEGYSVSREKKERFSLILESASTNQTSMYLCASNSSLGNSPLHFGNGTRLTVT.